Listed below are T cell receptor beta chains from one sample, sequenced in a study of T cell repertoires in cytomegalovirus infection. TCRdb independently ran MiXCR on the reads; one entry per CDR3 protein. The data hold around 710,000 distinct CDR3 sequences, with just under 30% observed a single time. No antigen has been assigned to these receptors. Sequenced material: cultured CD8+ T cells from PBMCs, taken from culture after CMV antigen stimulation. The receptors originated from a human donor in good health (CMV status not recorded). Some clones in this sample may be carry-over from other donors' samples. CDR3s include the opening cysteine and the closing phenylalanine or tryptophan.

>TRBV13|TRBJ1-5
CASSLGRGQSNQPQHF
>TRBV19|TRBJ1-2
CASSMRPPPYGYTF
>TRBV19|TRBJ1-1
CASGTGTEAFF
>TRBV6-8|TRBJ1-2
CASSSCGTDSNYGYTF
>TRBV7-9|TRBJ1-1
CASSGDGGRKAEAFF
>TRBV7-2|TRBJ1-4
CASSTPTGVTEKLFF
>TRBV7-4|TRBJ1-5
CASSPGISAGDNQPQHF
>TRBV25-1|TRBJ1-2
CASSKGQGASGGYTF
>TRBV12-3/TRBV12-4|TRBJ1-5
CASSFGRMNQPQHF
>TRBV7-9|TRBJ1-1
CASSLVLGNTEAFF
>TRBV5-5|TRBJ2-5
CASSLWQERETQYF
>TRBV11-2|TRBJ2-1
CASSSPDRGSNEQFF
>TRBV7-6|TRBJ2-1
CASSPTGKGDEQFF
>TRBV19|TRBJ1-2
CASSMLTDYGYTF
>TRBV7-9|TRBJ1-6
CASSPLTGIDSPLHF
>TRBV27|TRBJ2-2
CASSPWTPADTGELFF
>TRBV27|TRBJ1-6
CASSSLQAHALYNSPLHF
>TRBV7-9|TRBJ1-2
CASSYRTGDGYTF
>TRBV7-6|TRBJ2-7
CASSLGAGTGGYEQYF
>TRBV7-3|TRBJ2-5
CASRPPGEETQYF
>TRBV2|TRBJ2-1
CASSYIVNEQFF
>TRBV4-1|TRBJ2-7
CASSQTASSGGAEEQYF
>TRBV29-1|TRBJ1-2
CSVRLSDRGVNYGYTF
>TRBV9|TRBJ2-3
CASSVEGLDTQYF
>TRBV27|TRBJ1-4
CASRPGTENEKLFF
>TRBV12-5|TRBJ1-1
CASGSGQGAATEAFF
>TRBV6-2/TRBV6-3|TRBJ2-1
CASSSAGTNNEQFF
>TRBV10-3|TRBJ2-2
CAISEDKAVSTGELFF
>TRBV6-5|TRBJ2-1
CASRQLSYNEQFF
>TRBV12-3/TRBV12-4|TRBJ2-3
CASSFLLYPGSQHNGTDTQYF
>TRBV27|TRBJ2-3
CASSFQEQGITDTQYF
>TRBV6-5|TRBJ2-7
CASSTDSYEQYF
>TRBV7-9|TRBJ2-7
CASSFTVEEQYF